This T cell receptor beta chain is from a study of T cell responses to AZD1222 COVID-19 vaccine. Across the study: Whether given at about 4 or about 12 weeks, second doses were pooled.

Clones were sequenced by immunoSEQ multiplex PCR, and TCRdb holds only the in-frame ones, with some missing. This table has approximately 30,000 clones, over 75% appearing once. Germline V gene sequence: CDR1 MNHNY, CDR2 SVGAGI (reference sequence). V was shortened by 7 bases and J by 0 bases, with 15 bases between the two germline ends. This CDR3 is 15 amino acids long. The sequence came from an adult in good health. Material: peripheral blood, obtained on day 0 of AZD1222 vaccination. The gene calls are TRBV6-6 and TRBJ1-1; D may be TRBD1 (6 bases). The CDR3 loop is CASNTGKTMNTEAFF. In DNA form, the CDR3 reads TGTGCCAGCAACACAGGGAAGACTATGAACACTGAAGCTTTCTTT.